This T cell receptor (beta chain) was sequenced for a study of CD8+ T cells in alopecia areata. A note on this clone: As yet, its antigen is unknown.

Collected material from alopecia areata patients comprised lesional scalp punch biopsies and peripheral blood. This CDR3 spans 16 amino acids. Looked up from germline, CDR1 is MGHDK and CDR2 is SYGVNS. With V trimmed by 4 bases and J by 1 base, 10 bases remained unmatched. Whole-study results and caveats: Among the cells sequenced in scalp samples are also the resident alphabeta T cells of normal skin.

As the sequencing template, cDNA was produced by extracting RNA and reverse transcribing it. Generated by immunoSEQ multiplex PCR, the TCRdb table keeps only in-frame clones and is missing some. The sample has 70,000 or so clones, roughly 60% seen once. The sample consisted of CD8+ T cells sorted from blood, taken at week 0. The chain recombines TRBV25-1 with TRBJ2-7; 7 bases align to TRBD2. This TCR was recovered from a human donor with alopecia areata. The DNA for the CDR3 is TGTGCCAGCAGTGGGTCCGCCCTAGCGGAGTCCTACGAGCAGTACTTC. It codes for CASSGSALAESYEQYF.